The entry that follows covers one T cell receptor beta chain sequence. Its cognate antigen has yet to be identified. No base-level quality is on record; no much larger clone is a single base apart. The immunoSEQ Assay, a bias-controlled multiplex PCR, was used to amplify TCRbeta CDR3 regions from genomic DNA. The paper's processing steps were these. Nucleated cell counts per sample were estimated from amplification of reference gene primers within the assay. To quantify the absolute abundance of each unique TCRbeta CDR3 rearrangement, sequence reads were collapsed and filtered. For each sample, productive Simpson clonality was calculated as the square root of Simpson's diversity index across productive rearrangements. What TCRdb holds here is the immuneACCESS table cut down to in-frame rearrangements. Part of the clones is not present; checked against another copy, under half of the missing clones reflect an unresolved V gene, and the others are unexplained. Clone size and the V and J calls come from that table; the DNA yielded D and trimming. The sample data list about 360,000 clones, and about 87% of these were observed just once. The ten biggest clones cover roughly 3.1% of the sample.

Collaborating institutions collected whole blood in K2EDTA tubes following their own protocols. For TCRbeta analysis, collaborators shipped samples in one of three forms: frozen whole blood, isolated PBMCs, or DNA extracted from either of those sample types. This entry belongs to a study of blood T cell repertoires in COVID-19 (dated by TCRdb to 2020 to 2022). Some background on the complete study: Samples covering the acute and convalescent phases of COVID-19 were provided by collaborators in the United States, Italy and Spain. The prospective study material was composed of cDNA or gDNA derived from T cells, B-cell-depleted T cells, or PBMCs. Subjects who had been exposed to COVID-19, were actively infected with it, or had recovered from it provided the deeply sampled blood TCRbeta repertoires that made up the dataset. The repertoires were made available in a free public database intended to serve as a resource for research on the immune response to SARS-CoV-2. The samples were drawn from the first 160 participants of the ongoing ImmuneRACE study and from more than 1,000 subjects provided by 6 global collaborators. A de-identified subject ID, COVID-19 status, age in years and sex were almost always included in the sample metadata. Where HLA class I and class II types were available, the types were taken from metadata supplied by the sample provider, not from assay-based typing. Results the study describes overall, beyond this receptor: Clinical and demographic metadata were provided uncurated, with the amount varying by source and participant.

Relative to germline, V is missing 2 bases and J is missing 2 bases, with 2 bases of the junction outside any gene match. There are 14 amino acids in the CDR3, from cysteine to phenylalanine inclusive. Only the CDR3 DNA stays, 42 bases, in frame from base 1. CDR1 and CDR2, per the germline V gene, are ENHRY and SYGVKD. This receptor was obtained from a human donor in a cohort sampled during active COVID-19. The sequenced sample was peripheral blood. The rearranged chain carries TRBV10-3 and TRBJ2-7; TRBD1 fits 8 bases in the junction. The CDR3 protein is CAISEQGAAYEQYF. The DNA reads TGTGCCATCAGTGAGCAGGGGGCAGCCTACGAGCAGTACTTC.